This T cell receptor beta chain comes out of a study of CD8 T cells in ankylosing spondylitis (TCRdb year 2017). General notes on the study: T cell receptor beta repertoires were profiled in healthy donors and ankylosing spondylitis patients so that disease-linked TCR variants could be found. In total, the full study cohort was made up of nearly 110 healthy donors and more than 20 ankylosing spondylitis patients. Peripheral blood samples were taken, and synovial fluid was additionally collected from ankylosing spondylitis patients. Here is what the overall study found, with its caveats: A TCR beta motif of 8 or 9 highly homologous amino acid variants appeared characteristic of blood from ankylosing spondylitis patients. The disease-linked clones were reported as significantly enriched in matched synovial fluid samples from ankylosing spondylitis patients. In peripheral blood, the disease-linked clones were found at relatively low frequencies and had a CD8+ phenotype. Some motif variants had previously been reported in the synovial fluid and blood of reactive arthritis patients, which suggests shared mechanisms of disease initiation.

The data were produced on an Illumina HiSeq 2500. Quantitative 5'-RACE with molecular barcodes was the method used to prepare the TCR beta libraries. As for the original processing: A new computational method, built on a probabilistic model of VDJ rearrangement, was used to identify disease-linked TCR variants. The public sequencing data were trimmed at Q25 with fastp and processed into clonotypes with MiXCR by TCRdb, which kept only in-frame beta chains. CDR3 protein duplicates are merged, each entry listing the most common genes and DNA. These V and J calls rely on TCRdb rather than the paper's analysis. This sample is represented by around 150,000 distinct CDR3 sequences; around 18% of them were singletons. The ten largest clones add up to about 7.8% of the sample. Notes on this clonotype: Its cognate antigen has yet to be identified. The sample holds no much larger clone one base away, and base qualities are not on file.

Sequences were obtained from blood, either unsorted or a sorted T cell fraction (not recorded which). The clonotype originates from a male donor with ankylosing spondylitis or in good health (not recorded which).

The CDR3 reads as follows: CSVLRQGDPYEQYF. The nucleotide sequence is given as TGCAGCGTCTTAAGACAGGGTGACCCCTACGAGCAGTACTTC. Recombination connected TRBV29-1 to TRBJ2-7; TRBD1 lines up with 7 middle nucleotides. From V the trimming removes 6 bases and from J it removes 2 bases, while the gene matches leave 10 bases of the junction unaccounted for. The CDR1 and CDR2 encoded by the germline V gene are SQVTM and ANQGSEA. The CDR3 runs 14 amino acids, cysteine and phenylalanine included. The entry retains the CDR3 DNA only, 42 bases that are in frame from base 1.